Below are 25 T cell receptor beta chains sequenced from a single sample in a study of shared clonotypes between healthy human individuals. Clones were read by immunoSEQ multiplex PCR, and TCRdb kept only the in-frame ones, dropping some. This sample has 550,000 to 850,000 clones, with just under 75% found just once. Sequenced: memory CD4+ T cells sorted from blood. Subset indicated: CD45RA-negative fraction. These receptors all stem from a woman in her 30s in good health.

This clone has just a few counts. This chain links TRBV5-1 with TRBJ2-5; 7 nucleotides match TRBD2. CDR1 is SGHRS and CDR2 is YFSETQ in the germline V gene. The CDR3 consists of 15 residues. V dropped 3 bases and J dropped 4; count of bases not matched to a gene: 9. The DNA for the CDR3 is TGCGCCAGCAGCTCCGCCGGGACGGGGGGAGAGACCCAGTACTTC. Translated, it gives CASSSAGTGGETQYF.

The chain combines TRBV9 with TRBJ1-2; 7 bases align to TRBD1. This CDR3 is built from 13 residues. CDR1 SGDLS and CDR2 YYNGEE come from the germline V gene. The V segment lost 5 bases and the J segment 1 base; nucleotides outside the gene matches: 2. The CDR3 sequence is CASSGQVNYGYTF. As DNA, the CDR3 is TGTGCCAGCAGTGGACAGGTTAACTATGGCTACACCTTC.

V gene TRBV27 combines with J gene TRBJ1-2; perhaps TRBD1 as D (6 bases). This CDR3 has 14 residues. Germline loops: CDR1 MNHEY, CDR2 SMNVEV (reference sequence). Trimming stripped 4 bases from V and 10 bases from J, with 19 bases between. CDR3 region: CASSSGQTTMAYTF. For the CDR3, the DNA is TGTGCCAGCAGTTCTGGACAGACAACTATGGCCTACACCTTC.

V gene TRBV6-9 combines with J gene TRBJ2-1, with TRBD2 matching 9 bases. Germline CDR1 is MNHGY and CDR2 is SVAAGI. V shed 7 bases and J 3 bases; nucleotides not matched to a gene: 19. CDR3 size: 19 residues. The CDR3: CASNKRRIPTSGDYNEQFF. CDR3 nucleotide sequence: TGTGCCAGCAACAAAAGGCGAATTCCGACTAGCGGAGACTACAATGAGCAGTTCTTC.

The chain employs TRBV27 and TRBJ2-7; no definite D call. V lost 6 bases, J lost 4 bases, and 16 bases lay in between. CDR3 length equals 14 residues. Germline CDR1 is MNHEY and CDR2 is SMNVEV (reference sequence). This CDR3 reads CASRGLGLGYEQYF. The CDR3 DNA follows: TGTGCCAGCAGGGGGTTGGGCCTCGGGTACGAGCAGTACTTC.

This clone was seen repeatedly, ten times or more. This chain uses TRBV2 with TRBJ1-4; a weak D match, TRBD1 (5 bases). Per germline, CDR1 SNHLY and CDR2 FYNNEI. CDR3 length equals 12 residues. Trimming cost V 3 bases and J 12 bases, with 11 bases left between them. This CDR3 reads CASSETQGQLFF. CDR3 sequence (DNA): TGTGCCAGCAGTGAGACGCAGGGCCAACTGTTTTTT. The whole variable domain, filled in from reference TRBV2 and TRBJ1-4, reads EPEVTQTPSHQVTQMGQEVILRCVPISNHLYFYWYRQILGQKVEFLVSFYNNEISEKSEIFDDQFSVERPDGSNFTLKIRSTKLEDSAMYFCASSETQGQLFFGSGTQLSVL.

This chain uses TRBV27 with TRBJ2-3; possibly TRBD2 for D (6 bases). The CDR3 has 15 residues. The V and J ends lost 0 bases and 10 bases respectively, with 17 bases between them. The germline V gene has CDR1 MNHEY and CDR2 SMNVEV (reference sequence). The CDR3 sequence: CASSLSGSWTEAQYF. DNA of the CDR3: TGTGCCAGCAGTTTATCCGGGAGCTGGACTGAAGCGCAGTATTTT.

V and J are TRBV7-7 and TRBJ1-3, with D unclear. The germline CDR1 and CDR2 sequences are SSHAT and FNYEAQ (reference sequence). V dropped 4 bases and J dropped 3 bases, with 10 bases sitting between them. CDR3 length: 14 amino acids. Written as DNA, the CDR3 is TGTGCCAGCAGCTCGTCCCCGAGTGGAAACACCATATATTTT. The encoded protein is CASSSSPSGNTIYF.

The V call is TRBV29-1, the J call TRBJ1-3; 7 bases align to TRBD1. CDR1 SQVTM and CDR2 ANQGSEA come from the germline V gene. Losses at the gene ends were 7 bases for V and 2 bases for J; bases not matched to a gene: 8. The CDR3 length is 14 residues. As DNA, the CDR3 is TGCAGCGCTGGGACCCAGGGGGCTGGAAACACCATATATTTT. It specifies CSAGTQGAGNTIYF.

The chain recombines TRBV11-1 with TRBJ1-1; D perhaps matches TRBD1 (6 bases). The length of the CDR3 is 13 residues. CDR1 and CDR2 from the germline V gene are SGHAT and FQDESV (reference sequence). V was cut by 6 bases and J by 5 bases, with 13 bases left in between. The CDR3 here is CASRHKGVTEAFF. The CDR3 DNA follows: TGTGCCAGCAGGCACAAGGGGGTAACTGAAGCTTTCTTT.

The V gene is TRBV27, the J gene TRBJ1-4, with D hard to call. With 1 base removed from V and 8 bases from J, the gap between germline ends came to 8 bases. The length of the CDR3 is 13 residues. Germline V lookup: CDR1 MNHEY, CDR2 SMNVEV (reference sequence). CDR3: CASSLWAREKLFF. CDR3 nucleotides: TGTGCCAGCAGTTTATGGGCACGGGAAAAACTGTTTTTT.

This clone was observed at least ten times. The chain recombines TRBV7-8 with TRBJ1-2; D gene unclear. Trimming removed 1 base at V and 4 bases at J, with 7 bases between. CDR1 is SGHVS and CDR2 is FQNEAQ in the germline V gene. This CDR3 has 13 residues. CDR3 sequence reads: CASSLGVGYGYTF. CDR3 sequence (DNA): TGTGCCAGCAGCTTAGGGGTTGGCTATGGCTACACCTTC.

CDR3 nucleotide sequence: TGCGCCAGCAGCGACGACAGGGTCGCCGGGGAGCTGTTTTTT. This translates into CASSDDRVAGELFF. This chain uses TRBV5-1 with TRBJ2-2; TRBD1 agrees at 7 bases. V gave up 4 bases and J gave up 6 bases; unmatched junction bases: 6. The CDR3 sequence is 14 residues long. The germline V gene encodes CDR1 SGHRS and CDR2 YFSETQ.

This clone was detected many times. Other DNA sequences in this sample translate to the same CDR3. This chain joins TRBV7-2 and TRBJ1-4; 9 nucleotides match TRBD1. This CDR3 is 14 amino acids long. J was trimmed by 8 bases and V by 5 bases; bases with no gene match: 6. Germline CDR1 and CDR2: SGHTA and FQGNSA. The CDR3 sequence is CASSRGQGNEKLFF. CDR3 DNA sequence: TGTGCCAGCAGCCGAGGACAGGGGAACGAAAAACTGTTTTTT.

The rearrangement uses TRBV5-1 and TRBJ1-1, with unresolved D. Germline V gives CDR1 SGHRS, CDR2 YFSETQ. This CDR3 has 14 residues. V lost 2 bases and J 0 bases, leaving 8 bases between the germline ends. The CDR3 is CASSFAVMNTEAFF. The CDR3 nucleotides are TGCGCCAGCAGCTTTGCAGTGATGAACACTGAAGCTTTCTTT.

This chain connects TRBV7-2 to TRBJ2-5; 14 bases fit TRBD2. The CDR3 is made up of 16 amino acids. The V gene's germline CDR1 is SGHTA and CDR2 FQGNSA. J gave up 4 bases and V 7 bases, and 8 bases lay outside the gene matches. This CDR3 is CASTTAGTSGRETQYF. CDR3 in DNA: TGTGCCAGCACCACCGCCGGGACTAGCGGGAGAGAGACCCAGTACTTC.

This clone was counted a few times. The CDR3 bases are TGTGCCAGCAGCTTAGGGACTAGCGGGGGCTACGAGCAGTACTTC. Protein product: CASSLGTSGGYEQYF. The chain carries TRBV7-2 and TRBJ2-7, with 13 bases matching TRBD2. Trimming took 1 base from V and 3 from J; bases not matched to a gene: 0. The germline gives CDR1 SGHTA, CDR2 FQGNSA. The length of the CDR3 is 15 residues.

This chain uses TRBV28 with TRBJ2-5; possible D gene TRBD2, 5 bases. Between the trimmed V and J ends, which lost 4 bases and 10 bases, there was a span of 10 bases. The CDR3 runs 11 residues. The V gene's germline CDR1 is MDHEN and CDR2 SYDVKM. The CDR3 sequence: CASSSRTYQYF. In DNA, the CDR3 is TGTGCCAGCAGTTCCCGGACTTACCAGTACTTC.

The chain couples TRBV9 to TRBJ2-2; D is perhaps TRBD2 (6 bases). Germline CDR1 and CDR2: SGDLS and YYNGEE. V lost 7 bases to trimming and J lost 5 bases, with 21 bases between them. This CDR3 is built from 16 residues. The CDR3 region is CASGLTGTFQTGELFF. The CDR3 region has the DNA TGTGCCAGCGGCTTAACCGGGACTTTCCAAACCGGGGAGCTGTTTTTT.

The chain has TRBV6-1 and TRBJ2-1; TRBD2 matches at 10 bases. V was clipped by 8 bases and J by 5 bases; unmatched bases: 9. CDR1 and CDR2 from the germline V gene are MNHNS and SASEGT. The CDR3 contains 15 residues. Here the CDR3 reads CASGEREGRNNEQFF. CDR3 DNA sequence: TGTGCCAGCGGGGAGCGGGAGGGCAGAAACAATGAGCAGTTCTTC.

The chain recombines TRBV11-3 with TRBJ2-1; 8 bases match TRBD1. Germline V gene data show CDR1 as SGHNT and CDR2 as YENEEA. This CDR3 has 15 residues. V lost 1 base and J lost 5; bases outside the gene matches: 4. Here the CDR3 DNA reads TGTGCCAGCAGCTTAGGACAGGGGACCCACAATGAGCAGTTCTTC. Translated, it gives CASSLGQGTHNEQFF.

The table lists this clone with a few counts. The rearrangement joins TRBV2 to TRBJ1-2; D is perhaps TRBD1 (6 bases). The CDR3 contains 14 residues. The germline V gene encodes CDR1 SNHLY and CDR2 FYNNEI. Trimming took 3 bases from V and 4 from J, leaving 12 bases between them. The CDR3 protein is CASSDFRGAYGYTF. The CDR3, as DNA: TGTGCCAGCAGTGATTTCAGGGGCGCCTATGGCTACACCTTC.

V and J are TRBV11-3 and TRBJ2-1; D may match TRBD1 or TRBD2 (6 bases each). CDR1 and CDR2 (germline): SGHNT, YENEEA. Trimming removed 5 bases from V and 9 bases from J, with 17 bases in between. The CDR3 totals 14 residues. CDR3 in amino acids: CASSLNPGGPEQFF. CDR3 in DNA: TGTGCCAGCAGCCTGAACCCCGGGGGCCCTGAGCAGTTCTTC.

As for this clone: This could be a read error, since a much larger clone is one nucleotide away. The rearrangement links TRBV7-3 to TRBJ1-1, with 9 positions matching TRBD1. After removal of 2 bases from V and 3 bases from J, the junction contained 1 base not matched to a gene. The germline gives CDR1 SGHTA, CDR2 FQGTGA. The CDR3 runs to 14 residues. CDR3 coding DNA: TGTGCCAGCAGCTTAGGACAGGGGCACACTGAAGCTTTCTTT. Translating it yields CASSLGQGHTEAFF.

The V call is TRBV5-1, the J call TRBJ2-5; 7 positions agree with TRBD2. The germline V gene has CDR1 SGHRS and CDR2 YFSETQ. V lost 4 bases, J lost 2 bases, and 8 bases stayed unmatched. CDR3 length equals 15 residues. CDR3 residues: CASSAGLVVQETQYF. The CDR3 DNA follows: TGCGCCAGCAGCGCCGGACTAGTAGTACAAGAGACCCAGTACTTC.